This TCR beta chain was profiled in a study of blood T cell repertoires in COVID-19. On the study more broadly: Some COVID-19 samples were acute and others convalescent; all came from the United States, Italy and Spain. Sample material is recorded as cDNA or gDNA derived from T cells, B-cell-depleted T cells, or PBMCs.

Study processing details: Counts of nucleated cells, estimated from reference gene primer amplification, were obtained. TCRdb's copy holds only in-frame clones and misses some; the assay was immunoSEQ multiplex PCR. V, J and clone size derive from that table, while D and trimming were established from the DNA sequence. The table lists 30,000 or so clones, about 89% of them singletons. There are 18 residues in the CDR3. V shed 5 bases and J 7 bases; nucleotides not matched to a gene: 13. Germline V gene sequence: CDR1 SGHVS, CDR2 FQNEAQ. The clonotype originates from a woman in her thirties or forties with active or convalescent COVID-19. The genes are TRBV7-8 and TRBJ2-5; 16 positions match TRBD2. The sequenced sample was peripheral blood. CDR3 sequence: CASSIPGTSGGDISTQYF. CDR3 coding DNA: TGTGCCAGCAGCATTCCGGGGACTAGCGGGGGGGATATCTCGACCCAGTACTTC.